This T cell receptor beta chain is from a study of shared clonotypes between healthy human individuals. Study-wide findings and caveats: Non-shared clonotypes had lower generation probabilities than those shared by all four donors. Incomplete sequencing of sorted subsets was indicated by rarefaction despite large depth.

The table came from immunoSEQ multiplex PCR; TCRdb's copy has only in-frame clones and leaves some out. The repertoire holds about 2.3 million clones, with around 90% as singletons. About this clone itself: Its target is unknown. Other nucleotide sequences from this sample produce the same CDR3.

The origin of this receptor is a man aged 18 to 35 in good health. Some clones in this sample may be carry-over from other donors' samples. The sequenced sample was naive CD4+ T cells from PBMCs. Regarding subset: CD45RA+ positively selected.

The CDR3 DNA follows: TGCGCCAGCAGCTTGGGACAGGGGGACTACAATGAGCAGTTCTTC. It yields the protein CASSLGQGDYNEQFF. V is TRBV5-1 and J is TRBJ2-1; TRBD1 matches at 9 bases. The CDR3 is made up of 15 amino acids. Germline V lookup: CDR1 SGHRS, CDR2 YFSETQ. V shed 0 bases and J 3 bases; nucleotides not matched to a gene: 1.